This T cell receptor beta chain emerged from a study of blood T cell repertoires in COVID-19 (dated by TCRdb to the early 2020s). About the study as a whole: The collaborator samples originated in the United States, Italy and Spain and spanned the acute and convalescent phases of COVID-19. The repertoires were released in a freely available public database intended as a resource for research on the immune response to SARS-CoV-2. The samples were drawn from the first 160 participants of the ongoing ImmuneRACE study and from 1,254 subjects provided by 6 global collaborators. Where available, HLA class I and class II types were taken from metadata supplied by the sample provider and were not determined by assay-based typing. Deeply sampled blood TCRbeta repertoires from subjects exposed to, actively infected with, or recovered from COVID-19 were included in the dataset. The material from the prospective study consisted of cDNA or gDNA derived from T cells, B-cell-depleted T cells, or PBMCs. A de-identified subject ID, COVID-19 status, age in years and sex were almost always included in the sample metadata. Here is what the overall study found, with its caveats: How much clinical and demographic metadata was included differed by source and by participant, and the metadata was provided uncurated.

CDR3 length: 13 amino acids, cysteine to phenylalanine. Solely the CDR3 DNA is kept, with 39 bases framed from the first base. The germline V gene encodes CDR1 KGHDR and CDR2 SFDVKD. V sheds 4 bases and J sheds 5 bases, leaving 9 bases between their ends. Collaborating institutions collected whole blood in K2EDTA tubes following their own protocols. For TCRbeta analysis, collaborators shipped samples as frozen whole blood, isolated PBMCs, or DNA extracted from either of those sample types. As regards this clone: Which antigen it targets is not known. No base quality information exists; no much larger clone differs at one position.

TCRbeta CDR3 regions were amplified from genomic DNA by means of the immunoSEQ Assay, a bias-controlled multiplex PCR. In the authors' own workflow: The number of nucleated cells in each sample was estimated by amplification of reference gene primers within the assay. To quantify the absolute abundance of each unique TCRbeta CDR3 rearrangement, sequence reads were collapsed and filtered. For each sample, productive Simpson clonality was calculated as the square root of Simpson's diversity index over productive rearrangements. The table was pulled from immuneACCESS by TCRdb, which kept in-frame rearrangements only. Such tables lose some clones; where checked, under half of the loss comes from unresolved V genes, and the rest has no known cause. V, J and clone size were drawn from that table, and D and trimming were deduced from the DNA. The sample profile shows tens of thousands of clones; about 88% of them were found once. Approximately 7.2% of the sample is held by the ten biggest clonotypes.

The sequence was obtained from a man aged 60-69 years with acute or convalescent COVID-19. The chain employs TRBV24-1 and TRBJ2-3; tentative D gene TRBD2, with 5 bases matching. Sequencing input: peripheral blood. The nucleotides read TGTGCCACCAGTGACGGAGGTGGAGATACGCAGTATTTT. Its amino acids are CATSDGGGDTQYF.